This T cell receptor beta chain was sequenced for a study of shared clonotypes between healthy human individuals. Broader study findings: Relative to memory subsets, naive subsets generally showed larger estimated richness. The study found lower generation probabilities in non-shared clonotypes than in those shared by all four donors.

Method: immunoSEQ multiplex PCR; TCRdb's copy keeps in-frame clones and lacks some. The table lists about 2.4 million clones, 93% of them singletons. Concerning this clone itself: Its antigen is as yet unknown.

The CDR3 covers 14 residues. V lost 7 bases to trimming and J lost 0 bases, with 13 bases between them. The germline V gene has CDR1 GTSNPN and CDR2 SVGIG (reference sequence). The chain has TRBV30 and TRBJ1-3; TRBD1 is a possible D gene (6 bases). The source is a man aged 18 to 29 in good health. Some clones in this sample may be carry-over from other donors' samples. The sequencing sample was made of naive CD4+ T cells from PBMCs. As to subset: CD45RA+ positively selected. CDR3 region: CAFSGGLSGNTIYF. CDR3 sequence (DNA): TGTGCCTTCTCTGGGGGGCTCTCTGGAAACACCATATATTTT.